The 9 T cell receptor beta chains given below trace back to one sample, sequenced in a study of T cell changes during pregnancy in multiple sclerosis. Assay used: immunoSEQ multiplex PCR; TCRdb lists only in-frame clones, some missing. The table has about 50,000 clones, 80% to 95% seen once. Sequenced here: CD8+ T cells from peripheral blood mononuclear cells, sampled after pregnancy. These receptors were collected from a female donor with multiple sclerosis, enrolled in a pregnancy study.

This clone is labeled as medium-sized (0.01 to 0.1%). J is TRBJ1-4 and V is TRBV18; D is perhaps TRBD1 (6 bases). The V gene lost 2 bases and the J gene lost 0 bases, with 22 bases spanning the gap. The CDR3 extends over 20 amino acids. Germline V lookup: CDR1 KGHSH, CDR2 LQKENI. The CDR3 is CASSPNRDRGTYATNEKLFF. CDR3 nucleotide sequence: TGTGCCAGCTCACCAAACAGGGACCGTGGAACTTATGCAACTAATGAAAAACTGTTTTTT.

J is TRBJ2-1 and V is TRBV27, with 7 bases aligning to TRBD2. The ends lost 0 bases at V and 2 bases at J; junction bases unmatched: 4. Germline V gene lookup returns CDR1 MNHEY and CDR2 SMNVEV (reference sequence). This CDR3 contains 16 residues. The CDR3 sequence is CASSLSAGETYNEQFF. CDR3 DNA: TGTGCCAGCAGTTTATCTGCGGGGGAAACCTACAATGAGCAGTTCTTC.

This chain connects TRBV7-8 to TRBJ2-7; 7 bases are shared with TRBD1. CDR3 length: 15 amino acids. From germline, CDR1 is SGHVS and CDR2 FQNEAQ. Trimming cost V 1 base and J 0 bases; bases outside gene matches: 3. The CDR3: CASSLGGGDSYEQYF. In DNA, the CDR3 is TGTGCCAGCAGCTTAGGAGGGGGCGACTCCTACGAGCAGTACTTC.

This sequence joins TRBV4-3 and TRBJ2-2; weak D call: TRBD2 (6 bases). CDR3 size: 15 residues. V lost 3 bases and J lost 6, with 14 bases in between. Germline loops: CDR1 LGHNA, CDR2 YSLEER. The CDR3 here is CASSQGLGDPGELFF. CDR3 in DNA: TGCGCCAGCAGCCAGGGACTCGGGGATCCCGGGGAGCTGTTTTTT.

CDR3 amino acids: CASRIDSASGNTIYF. The CDR3 bases are TGTGCCAGCAGGATCGACAGTGCCTCTGGAAACACCATATATTTT. The chain combines TRBV6-1 with TRBJ1-3; perhaps TRBD1 as D (5 bases). Germline V gene lookup returns CDR1 MNHNS and CDR2 SASEGT. Between the trimmed V and J ends, which lost 6 bases and 0 bases, there was a span of 12 bases. This CDR3 contains 15 residues.

The rearrangement joins TRBV5-5 to TRBJ2-5; D possibly corresponds to TRBD2 (5 bases). CDR1 and CDR2 from the germline V gene are SGHKS and YYEKEE (reference sequence). Trimming left V 0 bases short and J 3 bases short, with 9 bases between. The CDR3 is 14 residues long. DNA of the CDR3: TGTGCCAGCAGCTTGGTGGCCGGGGAAGAGACCCAGTACTTC. Translated: CASSLVAGEETQYF.

V is TRBV5-4 and J is TRBJ1-1; tentative D call: TRBD1 (6 bases). The germline V gene encodes CDR1 SGHNT and CDR2 YYREEE (reference sequence). V lost 7 bases and J lost 7, with 23 bases in between. The length of the CDR3 is 15 residues. For the CDR3, the DNA is TGTGCCAGCGGGGGGGGCAGTCCACCTGGGAATGAAGCTTTCTTT. Residues: CASGGGSPPGNEAFF.

V and J are TRBV7-7 and TRBJ1-3, with 9 bases fitting TRBD1. Per the germline V gene, CDR1 is SSHAT and CDR2 is FNYEAQ (reference sequence). This CDR3 comprises 15 residues. Trimming took 1 base from V and 2 from J; bases not matched to a gene: 0. CDR3 amino acids: CASSLGQGAGNTIYF. The CDR3 DNA is TGTGCCAGCAGCTTAGGACAGGGGGCTGGAAACACCATATATTTT.

The sample holds one count of this clone. The V call is TRBV19, the J call TRBJ2-5; possibly TRBD2 for D (7 bases). CDR1 and CDR2 from the germline V gene are LNHDA and SQIVND (reference sequence). The CDR3 has 15 amino acids. Trimming left V 3 bases short and J 5 bases short, with 16 bases between. The CDR3 sequence: CASSMPWGGRETQYF. As DNA, the CDR3 is TGTGCCAGTAGTATGCCGTGGGGGGGGCGCGAGACCCAGTACTTC.